The sequence of this TCR beta chain was determined in a study of tumor T cells in aggressive B-cell lymphoma. The V and J ends lost 4 bases and 5 bases, in that order; junction bases with no gene match: 7. This CDR3 region has 15 residues. CDR1 and CDR2 (germline): SGHNT, YENEEA. Measured with immunoSEQ multiplex PCR; TCRdb has only the in-frame clones, and not every one. Found here are some 9,500 clones, 70% to 90% of them singletons; the top ten hold roughly 3.9%. The sample consisted of tumor tissue. This rearrangement joins TRBV11-3 to TRBJ2-1; 8 positions match TRBD2. This clonotype was sampled from an adult with diffuse large B cell lymphoma. CDR3 sequence reads: CASSSSSGRNNEQFF. The CDR3 region has the DNA TGTGCCAGCAGCTCATCTAGCGGGCGGAACAATGAGCAGTTCTTC.